This is a list of T cell receptor beta chains from one sample in a study of somatic mutations in cytotoxic T cells in rheumatoid arthritis. Produced via immunoSEQ multiplex PCR; TCRdb's table is partial and in-frame only. This table holds some 14,000 clones, 82% found once. The sequenced sample was CD8+ T cells sorted from blood. These receptors were collected from an adult with rheumatoid arthritis. Both conserved end residues are part of each CDR3. A D gene is named only where the DNA matches it firmly. Expanded clones get a size class; other rows say once, few or many, or leave the size out.

>.|TRBV27|TRBJ2-1|.|14
CASSLSMYYNEQFF
TGTGCCAGCAGTTTATCAATGTATTACAATGAGCAGTTCTTC
>once|TRBV7-9|TRBJ1-2|.|14
CASSPPSSGRGYTF
TGTGCCAGCAGCCCCCCGTCGTCCGGTCGAGGCTACACCTTC
>.|TRBV12-5|TRBJ2-1|TRBD2|15
CASGLDPAGGIEQFF
TGTGCTAGTGGTTTGGACCCAGCGGGAGGGATTGAGCAGTTCTTC
>once|TRBV27|TRBJ2-3|TRBD1|11
CETTRGDTQYF
TGTGAGACCACCAGGGGGGATACGCAGTATTTT
>.|TRBV7-8|TRBJ1-2|.|12
CASSIGAYGYTF
TGTGCCAGCAGCATCGGAGCTTATGGCTACACCTTC
>.|TRBV7-9|TRBJ2-1|TRBD1|15
CASSPRQGPNNEQFF
TGTGCCAGCAGCCCCCGACAGGGCCCAAACAATGAGCAGTTCTTC